This T cell receptor (beta chain) is drawn from a study of cytotoxic CD8 clonotypes in ibrutinib-treated CLL. Using immunoSEQ multiplex PCR, the repertoire was profiled, and TCRdb retains in-frame clones only, with some absent. The data show approximately 91,000 clones, 75% to 85% seen once. This clone was observed a few times. The CDR3 covers 15 residues. Germline CDR1 is MNHNY and CDR2 is SVGAGI (reference sequence). V lost 6 bases, J lost 8 bases, and 17 bases lay in between. The TCR was taken from a human donor with chronic lymphocytic leukemia. Material: PBMCs, obtained after 12 months of ibrutinib treatment. The chain is built from TRBV6-6 and TRBJ1-6; possibly TRBD1 for D (6 bases). CDR3 sequence reads: CASRGPQGGDSPLHF. CDR3 DNA sequence: TGTGCCAGCAGGGGGCCACAGGGAGGGGATTCACCCCTCCACTTT.